A single sample is the source of the 24 T cell receptor beta chains below, sequenced in a study of T cell responses to AZD1222 COVID-19 vaccine. Sequencing used immunoSEQ multiplex PCR; TCRdb keeps in-frame clones, though not all of them. The sample holds over 110,000 clones; about 90% are singletons and the top ten take approximately 1.6%. The sample consisted of peripheral blood, taken 28 days after the second AZD1222 dose. These receptors originate from an adult who received the AZD1222 COVID-19 vaccine.

The chain recombines TRBV19 with TRBJ2-3; D remains unclear. Trimming took 6 bases from V and 12 from J, leaving 16 bases between them. This CDR3 comprises 12 residues. Germline values: CDR1 LNHDA, CDR2 SQIVND (reference sequence). As DNA, the CDR3 is TGTGCCAGTAGATTAAGTGGGGAAGTCCAGTATTTT. Its protein is CASRLSGEVQYF.

A single count supports this clone. This chain links TRBV2 with TRBJ1-2, with D possibly TRBD1 on 6 matching bases. V dropped 6 bases and J dropped 2 bases, with 13 bases sitting between them. The CDR3 runs to 14 residues. Germline CDR1 reads SNHLY; CDR2 reads FYNNEI. CDR3 loop: CASSASGQNYGYTF. In DNA form, the CDR3 reads TGTGCCAGCAGCGCCTCAGGACAGAACTATGGCTACACCTTC.

V is TRBV19 and J is TRBJ1-5, with D possibly being TRBD1 (6 bases). Per germline, CDR1 LNHDA and CDR2 SQIVND (reference sequence). The CDR3 loop spans 12 amino acids. V dropped 11 bases and J dropped 4 bases, with 12 bases sitting between them. The CDR3 is CAGSTGNQPQHF. CDR3 bases: TGTGCCGGTTCCACAGGGAATCAGCCCCAGCATTTT. Full variable domain (rest looked up from reference TRBV19 and TRBJ1-5): DGGITQSPKYLFRKEGQNVTLSCEQNLNHDAMYWYRQDPGQGLRLIYYSQIVNDFQKGDIAEGYSVSREKKESFPLTVTSAQKNPTAFYLCAGSTGNQPQHFGDGTRLSIL.

The chain has TRBV5-6 and TRBJ1-5; TRBD1 matches 7 bases. The V gene end was trimmed by 2 bases and the J gene end by 4 bases; junction bases not matched to a gene: 6. Germline V gene sequence: CDR1 SGHDT, CDR2 YYEEEE. CDR3 length equals 15 residues. The CDR3 DNA sequence: TGTGCCAGCAGCTTCAGGGGGGCGATAAATCAGCCCCAGCATTTT. It encodes CASSFRGAINQPQHF.

The chain uses TRBV6-6 and TRBJ1-4, with TRBD1 identical over 8 bases. Per the germline V gene, CDR1 is MNHNY and CDR2 is SVGAGI (reference sequence). V lost 5 bases and J lost 8; bases outside the gene matches: 7. The CDR3 loop spans 14 amino acids. The DNA of the CDR3 is TGTGCCAGCAGTCCCCAGGGGGCCCGGGAAAAACTGTTTTTT. Protein: CASSPQGAREKLFF.

The V and J genes are TRBV21-1 and TRBJ2-6; the D call in the table, TRBD2, was not verified against the DNA. TRBV21-1 is a pseudogene. The CDR3 extends over 18 amino acids. CDR3 DNA: TGTGCCAGCAGCAAATTGGCTAGCGAGAGCTCTGGGGCCAACGTCCTGACTTTC. As protein: CASSKLASESSGANVLTF.

The gene calls are TRBV7-2 and TRBJ1-1; 7 bases are a match to TRBD1. This CDR3 has 15 amino acids. Trimming took 5 bases from V and 5 from J; bases not matched to a gene: 11. Germline V gene data show CDR1 as SGHTA and CDR2 as FQGNSA. CDR3 in DNA: TGTGCCAGCAGCCAGCCCCCGACAGGGCGGACTGAAGCTTTCTTT. It specifies CASSQPPTGRTEAFF.

The rearrangement joins TRBV28 to TRBJ1-1; maybe TRBD1 (6 bases). CDR3 length equals 15 residues. Germline-derived CDR1 and CDR2 are MDHEN and SYDVKM. V gave up 3 bases and J gave up 3 bases, with 14 bases separating them. CDR3 region: CASSFSDSPDTEAFF. The CDR3 nucleotides are TGTGCCAGCAGTTTTTCGGACAGCCCAGACACTGAAGCTTTCTTT.

A single count supports this clone. The chain carries TRBV29-1 and TRBJ2-4, with D possibly TRBD2 on 5 matching bases. CDR1 is SQVTM and CDR2 is ANQGSEA in the germline V gene. The CDR3 extends over 17 amino acids. V was clipped by 0 bases and J by 0 bases, with 15 bases between them. CDR3 DNA: TGCAGCGTTGAAGATCCTGGCGAGAGGGTAGCCAAAAACATTCAGTACTTC. This sequence encodes CSVEDPGERVAKNIQYF.

The chain joins TRBV28 to TRBJ1-2; TRBD1 is a possible D gene (5 bases). The germline V gene has CDR1 MDHEN and CDR2 SYDVKM. V lost 8 bases and J 8 bases, leaving 21 bases between the germline ends. The CDR3 loop spans 14 amino acids. Here the CDR3 DNA reads TGTGCCAGCCAAGGTTCGGGGGTAATGGGCGGCTACACCTTC. It codes for CASQGSGVMGGYTF.

This chain joins TRBV29-1 and TRBJ1-1; 7 positions match TRBD1. This CDR3 contains 13 residues. CDR1 and CDR2 (germline): SQVTM, ANQGSEA. The V segment lost 6 bases and the J segment 6 bases; nucleotides outside the gene matches: 10. The CDR3 loop reads CSVAKGARAEAFF. CDR3 bases: TGCAGCGTAGCCAAGGGGGCCCGGGCTGAAGCTTTCTTT.

This chain joins TRBV9 and TRBJ1-5; perhaps TRBD1 as D (5 bases). In germline, CDR1 is SGDLS, CDR2 YYNGEE. V lost 0 bases to trimming and J lost 3 bases, with 10 bases between them. The CDR3 totals 15 residues. For the CDR3, the DNA is TGTGCCAGCAGCGTAGGTGACAGCCACAATCAGCCCCAGCATTTT. Its protein product is CASSVGDSHNQPQHF.

This chain joins TRBV5-5 and TRBJ1-1, with 9 nucleotides matching TRBD1. J was trimmed by 4 bases and V by 0 bases; bases with no gene match: 4. This CDR3 region has 15 residues. In germline, CDR1 is SGHKS, CDR2 YYEKEE (reference sequence). CDR3 sequence (DNA): TGTGCCAGCAGCTTGGGGGACAGGGTGGGCACTGAAGCTTTCTTT. This codes for CASSLGDRVGTEAFF.

The chain combines TRBV20-1 with TRBJ1-1, with D unresolved. The CDR3 loop spans 11 amino acids. The V gene's germline CDR1 is DFQATT and CDR2 SNEGSKA (reference sequence). The germline V and J ends were trimmed by 1 base and 6 bases, with 6 bases remaining between them. CDR3 bases: TGCAGTGCTAGAGCGGGGTCTGAAGCTTTCTTT. Protein: CSARAGSEAFF.

The V gene is TRBV19, the J gene TRBJ1-2; D ambiguous. The CDR3 length is 13 residues. Germline V gene sequence: CDR1 LNHDA, CDR2 SQIVND (reference sequence). The germline V and J ends were trimmed by 0 bases and 4 bases, with 6 bases remaining between them. Written as DNA, the CDR3 is TGTGCCAGTAGTATAGAGACACGCTATGGCTACACCTTC. As protein: CASSIETRYGYTF.

The chain couples TRBV5-4 to TRBJ1-2, with D possibly TRBD1 on 5 matching bases. V shed 0 bases and J shed 2 bases, with 8 bases lying between them. The CDR3 totals 14 residues. Germline loops: CDR1 SGHNT, CDR2 YYREEE (reference sequence). The CDR3 loop is CASSLAPGNYGYTF. The CDR3 DNA is TGTGCCAGCAGCTTGGCCCCAGGGAACTATGGCTACACCTTC.

This clone was detected once. This chain connects TRBV28 to TRBJ1-2; 8 bases match TRBD1. CDR1 is MDHEN, CDR2 SYDVKM, per germline. V lost 5 bases and J lost 8; bases outside the gene matches: 7. The CDR3 sequence is 13 residues long. The CDR3 loop reads CASSDGQGRGYTF. The DNA for the CDR3 is TGTGCCAGCAGTGACGGACAGGGAAGAGGCTACACCTTC.

V usage is TRBV7-2 and J usage is TRBJ1-2, with TRBD1 as a possible D gene (5 bases). The V and J ends lost 5 bases and 2 bases respectively, with 15 bases between them. This CDR3 has 15 amino acids. Germline CDR1 is SGHTA and CDR2 is FQGNSA. CDR3 residues: CASSALGDPNYGYTF. CDR3 coding DNA: TGTGCCAGCAGCGCGCTGGGGGATCCGAACTATGGCTACACCTTC.

This chain connects TRBV19 to TRBJ2-1; 11 bases fit TRBD2. V was pared by 5 bases and J by 7 bases, with 1 base of the junction left unmatched. The CDR3 extends over 13 amino acids. Germline V gives CDR1 LNHDA, CDR2 SQIVND (reference sequence). The CDR3 is CASSPSGRNEQFF. For the CDR3, the DNA is TGTGCCAGTAGTCCTAGCGGGAGGAATGAGCAGTTCTTC.

The chain is built from TRBV18 and TRBJ1-5, with TRBD1 matching 8 bases. The junction had 1 base not matched to a gene; V was cut back by 3 bases and J by 3 bases. CDR1 and CDR2 from the germline V gene are KGHSH and LQKENI. CDR3 length: 14 amino acids. CDR3 loop: CASSPTGVNQPQHF. The CDR3 coding sequence is TGTGCCAGCTCACCGACAGGGGTCAATCAGCCCCAGCATTTT.

V gene TRBV5-1 combines with J gene TRBJ1-1; D is undetermined. Germline CDR1 is SGHRS and CDR2 is YFSETQ. Trimming stripped 4 bases from V and 1 base from J, with 11 bases between. The CDR3 consists of 14 residues. The DNA for the CDR3 is TGCGCCAGCAGCCTGGCCGGGCAGAACACTGAAGCTTTCTTT. Translated, it gives CASSLAGQNTEAFF.

This chain uses TRBV10-2 with TRBJ2-1; the match to TRBD2 covers 12 bases. The CDR3 has 15 amino acids. Unmatched junction bases numbered 4, after V lost 6 bases and J lost 4 bases. The germline V gene encodes CDR1 WSHSY and CDR2 SAAADI. The CDR3 sequence: CASSLLAGGYNEQFF. CDR3 coding DNA: TGCGCCAGCAGCTTGCTAGCGGGAGGGTACAATGAGCAGTTCTTC.

This clone was picked up a small number of times. V gene TRBV4-3 combines with J gene TRBJ2-1, with D tentatively TRBD2 (5 bases). The germline V gene has CDR1 LGHNA and CDR2 YSLEER. This CDR3 spans 15 amino acids. The germline V and J ends were trimmed by 0 bases and 6 bases, with 12 bases remaining between them. CDR3 nucleotides: TGCGCCAGCAGCCAAGACTACCCCCGGGGCAATGAGCAGTTCTTC. It encodes CASSQDYPRGNEQFF.

This chain links TRBV6-5 with TRBJ1-1; D unclear. The ends were cut back, 0 bases at V and 2 bases at J, with 13 bases in the middle. Germline V gene sequence: CDR1 MNHEY, CDR2 SVGAGI. The CDR3 runs 16 residues. The CDR3 sequence is CASSYSSAGTNTEAFF. For the CDR3, the DNA is TGTGCCAGCAGTTACTCGAGCGCGGGCACAAACACTGAAGCTTTCTTT.